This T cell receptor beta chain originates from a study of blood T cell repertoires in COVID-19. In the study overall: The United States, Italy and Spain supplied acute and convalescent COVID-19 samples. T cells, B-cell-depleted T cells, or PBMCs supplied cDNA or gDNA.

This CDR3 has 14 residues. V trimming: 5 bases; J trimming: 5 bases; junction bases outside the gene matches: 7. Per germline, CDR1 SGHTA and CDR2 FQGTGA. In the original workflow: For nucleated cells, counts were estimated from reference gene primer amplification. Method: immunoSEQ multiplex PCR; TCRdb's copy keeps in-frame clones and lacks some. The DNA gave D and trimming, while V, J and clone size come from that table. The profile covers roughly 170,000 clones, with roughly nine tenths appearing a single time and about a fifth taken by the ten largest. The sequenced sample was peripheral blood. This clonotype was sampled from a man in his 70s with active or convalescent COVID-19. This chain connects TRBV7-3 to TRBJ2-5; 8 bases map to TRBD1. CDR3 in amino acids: CASSRDRGSETQYF. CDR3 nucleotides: TGTGCCAGCAGCCGTGACAGGGGAAGCGAGACCCAGTACTTC.